This TCR beta chain is from a study of CD8+ T cells in alopecia areata. Germline V lookup: CDR1 MNHEY, CDR2 SMNVEV (reference sequence). The CDR3 loop spans 18 amino acids. V was trimmed by 3 bases and J by 7 bases, leaving 26 bases between them. This clone was counted many times. Treatment indicated: oral pan-JAK inhibitor, 5-10 mg twice daily. Sequencing relied on a cDNA template that was reverse transcribed from extracted RNA. Data came from immunoSEQ multiplex PCR; TCRdb stores just in-frame clones and leaves some out. The sample has 150,000 to 200,000 clones, 53% seen once. This chain links TRBV27 with TRBJ2-3; the D gene is possibly TRBD2 (6 bases). The clonotype comes from a human donor with alopecia areata. Material: CD8+ T cells sorted from blood, obtained at week 24, from a patient treated with tofacitinib. CDR3 bases: TGTGCCAGCAGTTTCTCTGGACGGTGGATATCTGGGACTCATACGCAGTATTTT. It encodes CASSFSGRWISGTHTQYF.